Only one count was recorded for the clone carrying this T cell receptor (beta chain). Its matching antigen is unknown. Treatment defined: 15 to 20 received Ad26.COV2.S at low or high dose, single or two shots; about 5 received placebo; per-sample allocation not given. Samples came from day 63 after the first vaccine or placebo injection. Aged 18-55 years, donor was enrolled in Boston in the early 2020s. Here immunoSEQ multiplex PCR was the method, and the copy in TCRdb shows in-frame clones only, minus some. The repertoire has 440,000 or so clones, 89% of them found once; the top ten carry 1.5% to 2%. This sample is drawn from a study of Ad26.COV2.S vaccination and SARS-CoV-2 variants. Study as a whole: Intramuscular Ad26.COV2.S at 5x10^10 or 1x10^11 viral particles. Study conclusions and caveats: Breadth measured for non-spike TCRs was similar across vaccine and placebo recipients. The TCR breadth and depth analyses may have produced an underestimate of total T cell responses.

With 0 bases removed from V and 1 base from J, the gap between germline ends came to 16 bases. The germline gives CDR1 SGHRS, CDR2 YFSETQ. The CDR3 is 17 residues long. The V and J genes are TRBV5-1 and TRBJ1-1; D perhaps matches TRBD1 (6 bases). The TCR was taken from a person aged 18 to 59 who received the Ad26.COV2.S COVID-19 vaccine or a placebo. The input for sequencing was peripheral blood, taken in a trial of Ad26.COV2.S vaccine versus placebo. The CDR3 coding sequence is TGCGCCAGCAGCTTGGTGGGCCTTACAGGGACGAACACTGAAGCTTTCTTT. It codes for CASSLVGLTGTNTEAFF.